One sample yielded the 30 T cell receptor beta chains listed below, sequenced in a study of T cells after yellow fever vaccination. TCRdb ran MiXCR on the 5' RACE reads and lists one entry per CDR3 protein. The sample shows around 530,000 distinct CDR3 sequences, about a sixth of them seen only once. The source was PBMCs, collected 4 to 6 days after the first yellow fever vaccination. The receptors were gathered from a man younger than 30 who received the YFV17D yellow fever vaccine.

The V and J genes are TRBV18 and TRBJ2-7; D perhaps matches TRBD1 (6 bases). Germline V CDR1 and CDR2: KGHSH, LQKENI. There are 16 residues in the CDR3. V lost 0 bases, J lost 1 base, and 13 bases lay in between. For the CDR3, the DNA is TGTGCCAGCTCACCACCGCAACAGGGTCGGTCCTACGAGCAGTACTTC. Translated, it gives CASSPPQQGRSYEQYF.

This clonotype has a handful of counts. V gene TRBV20-1 combines with J gene TRBJ1-2; D is possibly TRBD1 (6 bases). CDR1 is DFQATT and CDR2 is SNEGSKA in the germline V gene (reference sequence). The CDR3 runs to 10 residues. Between the trimmed V and J ends, which lost 6 bases and 8 bases, there was a span of 10 bases. As DNA, the CDR3 is TGCAGTGCAGGGGGTTTGGGCTACACCTTC. It is translated as CSAGGLGYTF.

This clonotype occurred a few times. The chain recombines TRBV7-9 with TRBJ2-5; tentative D call: TRBD2 (7 bases). The CDR3 loop spans 15 amino acids. From germline, CDR1 is SEHNR and CDR2 FQNEAQ (reference sequence). The ends were cut back, 5 bases at V and 2 bases at J, with 15 bases in the middle. The CDR3 sequence: CASSLWGGTQETQYF. The CDR3 DNA follows: TGTGCCAGCAGCCTCTGGGGGGGGACACAAGAGACCCAGTACTTC. The whole variable domain, remainder taken from reference TRBV7-9 and TRBJ2-5, is DTGVSQNPRHKITKRGQNVTFRCDPISEHNRLYWYRQTLGQGPEFLTYFQNEAQLEKSRLLSDRFSAERPKGSFSTLEIQRTEQGDSAMYLCASSLWGGTQETQYFGPGTRLLVL.

This chain links TRBV11-2 with TRBJ2-2; weak D call: TRBD1 (5 bases). Trimming pared 2 bases from V and 6 bases from J, leaving 19 bases between. Germline V gene sequence: CDR1 SGHAT, CDR2 FQNNGV. CDR3 length equals 17 residues. The CDR3 protein is CASSLRWGLAVPGELFF. The CDR3, as DNA: TGTGCCAGCAGCTTAAGATGGGGCTTAGCCGTTCCCGGGGAGCTGTTTTTT.

The CDR3 sequence is CTPTWQGSTFF. The CDR3 region has the DNA TGCACCCCAACGTGGCAGGGTTCAACTTTCTTT. The rearrangement links TRBV20-1 to TRBJ1-1, with D possibly being TRBD1 (5 bases). This CDR3 spans 11 amino acids. CDR1 DFQATT and CDR2 SNEGSKA come from the germline V gene (reference sequence).

The genes are TRBV20-1 and TRBJ2-7; 9 bases fit TRBD2. After removal of 5 bases from V and 3 bases from J, the junction contained 5 bases not matched to a gene. This CDR3 has 13 amino acids. The germline CDR1 and CDR2 sequences are DFQATT and SNEGSKA (reference sequence). As DNA, the CDR3 is TGCAGTGCTCTTAGCGGGGGAAGCTACGAGCAGTACGTC. Protein: CSALSGGSYEQYV.

This clonotype was counted ten times or more. Written as DNA, the CDR3 is TGTGCCAGCAGCTTAGGCAGTCCTGGCTACACCTTC. Residues: CASSLGSPGYTF. This chain connects TRBV7-9 to TRBJ1-2; D not resolved. V dropped 1 base and J dropped 7 bases, with 7 bases sitting between them. Germline V gives CDR1 SEHNR, CDR2 FQNEAQ (reference sequence). CDR3 length: 12 amino acids. Full variable domain (missing parts from reference TRBV7-9 and TRBJ1-2): DTGVSQNPRHKITKRGQNVTFRCDPISEHNRLYWYRQTLGQGPEFLTYFQNEAQLEKSRLLSDRFSAERPKGSFSTLEIQRTEQGDSAMYLCASSLGSPGYTFGSGTRLTVV.

The chain has TRBV24-1 and TRBJ2-1, with D unclear. The CDR3 consists of 14 residues. Germline-derived CDR1 and CDR2 are KGHDR and SFDVKD. Trimming took 5 bases from V and 8 from J, leaving 15 bases between them. The CDR3 DNA sequence: TGTGCCACCAGTGCTCCGGGCCCCACGGATGAGCAGTTCTTC. This translates into CATSAPGPTDEQFF.

This clonotype came up a few times. CDR3 coding DNA: TGTGCCAGCAGCCGGGATTCAGGGGGGGCTTTCTTT. This gives the protein CASSRDSGGAFF. The chain recombines TRBV7-8 with TRBJ1-1, with 7 bases that match TRBD1. Germline-derived CDR1 and CDR2 are SGHVS and FQNEAQ. This CDR3 has 12 residues. After removal of 5 bases from V and 11 bases from J, the junction contained 8 bases not matched to a gene.

The V gene is TRBV6-2 or TRBV6-3, the J gene TRBJ1-2; TRBD1 agrees at 7 bases. The length of the CDR3 is 14 residues. Germline CDR1 reads MNHEY; CDR2 reads SVGEGT. Trimming took 4 bases from V and 8 from J; bases not matched to a gene: 10. CDR3 DNA sequence: TGTGCCAGCAGTTCTACAGACAGGACAGGAGGCTACACCTTC. It specifies CASSSTDRTGGYTF.

This clonotype was counted at least ten times. The chain links TRBV7-3 to TRBJ2-2, with 8 bases fitting TRBD2. The CDR3 has 14 residues. V dropped 5 bases and J dropped 4; count of bases not matched to a gene: 3. In germline, CDR1 is SGHTA, CDR2 FQGTGA. CDR3 DNA: TGTGCCAGCAGCAATCGGGGGGGCACCGGGGAGCTGTTTTTT. Encoded protein: CASSNRGGTGELFF.

The CDR3: CASSPGIGFEKLFF. Here the CDR3 DNA reads TGTGCCAGCAGCCCCGGGATTGGGTTTGAAAAACTGTTTTTT. This chain links TRBV7-9 with TRBJ1-4; unclear D gene. V was clipped by 5 bases and J by 7 bases, with 14 bases between them. The CDR3 contains 14 residues. The germline gives CDR1 SEHNR, CDR2 FQNEAQ (reference sequence).

This clonotype was counted only a few times. J is TRBJ2-7 and V is TRBV6-1; D tentatively reads TRBD1 or TRBD2 (5 bases each). The germline V gene has CDR1 MNHNS and CDR2 SASEGT. There are 14 residues in the CDR3. Trimming shortened V by 7 bases and J by 0 bases, and 13 bases separated the two germline ends. CDR3 DNA: TGTGCCAGCAACCGGGGCTCCAACTCCTACGAGCAGTACTTC. It translates to CASNRGSNSYEQYF.

The chain combines TRBV7-2 with TRBJ1-2; D unresolved. V gave up 0 bases and J gave up 8 bases, with 19 bases separating them. The CDR3 spans 16 residues. Per the germline V gene, CDR1 is SGHTA and CDR2 is FQGNSA. In DNA, the CDR3 is TGTGCCAGCAGCTTAGCGGCTCCTACCCTCATGCTGGGCTACACCTTC. Its translation is CASSLAAPTLMLGYTF.

The chain employs TRBV6-1 and TRBJ1-1, with D perhaps matching TRBD1 (5 bases). Deletions cut 5 bases from V and 1 base from J, with 17 bases between. Per germline, CDR1 MNHNS and CDR2 SASEGT. The CDR3 consists of 16 residues. CDR3 DNA sequence: TGTGCCAGCAGTCCACCTGGGCGGACACAGAACACTGAAGCTTTCTTT. This gives the protein CASSPPGRTQNTEAFF.

This clonotype was detected only a few times. The rearrangement joins TRBV7-2 to TRBJ2-1, with 14 bases lining up with TRBD2. Unmatched junction bases numbered 8, after V lost 5 bases and J lost 8 bases. The CDR3 totals 16 residues. Per germline, CDR1 SGHTA and CDR2 FQGNSA. CDR3 sequence reads: CASSPRTSGGSDEQFF. CDR3 nucleotides: TGTGCCAGCAGCCCCCGGACTAGCGGGGGGTCCGATGAGCAGTTCTTC.

Only a few counts were recorded for this clonotype. The chain combines TRBV3-1 with TRBJ2-1; D remains ambiguous. Trimming left V 2 bases short and J 0 bases short, with 5 bases between. Germline V gene data show CDR1 as LGHDT and CDR2 as YNNKEL (reference sequence). The CDR3 runs to 14 residues. CDR3 nucleotide sequence: TGTGCCAGCAGCCAACAGAGCTCCTACAATGAGCAGTTCTTC. Protein sequence: CASSQQSSYNEQFF.

This chain joins TRBV2 and TRBJ1-2, with TRBD1 matching over 8 bases. V lost 10 bases, J lost 4 bases, and 8 bases stayed unmatched. The CDR3 sequence is 13 residues long. The V gene's germline CDR1 is SNHLY and CDR2 FYNNEI. The CDR3 DNA reads as TGTGCCACTCGGACAGGGAGGCCCTATGGCTACACCTTC. Translation gives CATRTGRPYGYTF.

The chain has TRBV20-1 and TRBJ1-4; TRBD1 might be the D (5 bases). Per the germline V gene, CDR1 is DFQATT and CDR2 is SNEGSKA (reference sequence). The ends were cut back, 1 base at V and 2 bases at J, with 14 bases in the middle. The CDR3 has 16 amino acids. The CDR3 region has the DNA TGCAGTGCTAGAGCCATAAACAGGCGCACTAATGAAAAACTGTTTTTT. It translates to CSARAINRRTNEKLFF.

The chain links TRBV20-1 to TRBJ1-4; D might be TRBD1 (5 bases). The V gene's germline CDR1 is DFQATT and CDR2 SNEGSKA (reference sequence). CDR3 length: 13 residues. The V and J ends lost 3 bases and 5 bases respectively, with 10 bases between them. The CDR3 protein is CSARWEGNEKLFF. CDR3 nucleotides: TGCAGTGCTAGGTGGGAGGGGAATGAAAAACTGTTTTTT.

This clonotype was detected only a few times. This chain joins TRBV6-5 and TRBJ1-6, with D hard to call. There are 16 residues in the CDR3. Trimming removed 5 bases at V and 7 bases at J, with 18 bases between. Germline lookup yields CDR1 MNHEY and CDR2 SVGAGI. This CDR3 reads CASSSSVGSFNSPLHF. CDR3 DNA: TGTGCCAGCAGTAGCTCGGTGGGGAGTTTCAATTCACCCCTCCACTTT.

This clonotype was counted a few times. V gene TRBV7-9 combines with J gene TRBJ1-1; no reliable D call. Deletions cut 6 bases from V and 5 bases from J, with 19 bases between. Germline CDR1 SEHNR, CDR2 FQNEAQ (reference sequence). The CDR3 runs 15 residues. This CDR3 reads CASSPPGSRRTEAFF. CDR3 nucleotide sequence: TGTGCCAGCAGTCCTCCCGGGTCAAGAAGGACTGAAGCTTTCTTT.

The genes are TRBV15 and TRBJ2-1, with D perhaps TRBD2 (6 bases). Germline V gene sequence: CDR1 LNHNV, CDR2 YYDKDF (reference sequence). Trimming cost V 0 bases and J 7 bases, with 19 bases left between them. The CDR3 runs 17 residues. For the CDR3, the DNA is TGTGCCACCAGCAGAGATCGGCGGGAAGGGATGAGAAATGAGCAGTTCTTC. This codes for CATSRDRREGMRNEQFF.

The chain links TRBV12-3 or TRBV12-4 to TRBJ1-3, with D possibly matching TRBD1 (6 bases). Trimming removed 6 bases at V and 0 bases at J, with 12 bases between. The length of the CDR3 is 15 residues. CDR3 loop: CASSQGHLSGNTIYF. The CDR3 DNA follows: TGTGCCAGCAGCCAGGGACATCTCTCTGGAAACACCATATATTTT.

This clonotype has more than one count but fewer than ten. This clone may be a read error of a much larger clone one base away. In nucleotides, the CDR3 is TGTGCCAGCAGTCCACAGGGGACAGTTTTCTTT. It specifies CASSPQGTVFF. The chain couples TRBV6-6 to TRBJ1-1; 7 bases align to TRBD1. This CDR3 contains 11 residues. Germline CDR1 is MNHNY and CDR2 is SVGAGI (reference sequence). The junction had 7 bases not matched to a gene; V was cut back by 5 bases and J by 13 bases.

This chain connects TRBV20-1 to TRBJ2-4, with 7 nucleotides matching TRBD1. J lost 0 bases, V lost 3 bases, and 11 bases had no gene match. Germline loops: CDR1 DFQATT, CDR2 SNEGSKA (reference sequence). The CDR3 is made up of 17 amino acids. Here the CDR3 reads CSASHRGLKLAKNIQYF. The CDR3 DNA reads as TGCAGTGCTAGCCACAGGGGCCTGAAACTAGCCAAAAACATTCAGTACTTC.

The chain links TRBV7-9 to TRBJ2-5; D gene ambiguous. V lost 3 bases and J lost 12, with 11 bases in between. The CDR3 contains 11 residues. Germline V gives CDR1 SEHNR, CDR2 FQNEAQ (reference sequence). The CDR3 DNA sequence: TGTGCCAGCAGCTTTGGGCTGAAAGAGTACTTC. Translation: CASSFGLKEYF.

This clonotype came up a few times. V is TRBV7-6 and J is TRBJ1-1, with 7 positions matching TRBD1. This CDR3 spans 14 amino acids. The V gene's germline CDR1 is SGHVS and CDR2 FNYEAQ. The V and J ends lost 3 bases and 8 bases, in that order; junction bases with no gene match: 9. The CDR3 reads CASSLVGTAFEAFF. Written as DNA, the CDR3 is TGTGCCAGCAGCTTGGTGGGGACAGCCTTCGAAGCTTTCTTT. The full variable domain, with the rest looked up from reference TRBV7-6 and TRBJ1-1, is GAGVSQSPRYKVTKRGQDVALRCDPISGHVSLYWYRQALGQGPEFLTYFNYEAQQDKSGLPNDRFSAERPEGSISTLTIQRTEQRDSAMYRCASSLVGTAFEAFFGQGTRLTVV.

The genes are TRBV18 and TRBJ1-2; D is ambiguous. V shed 3 bases and J shed 2 bases, with 13 bases lying between them. From germline, CDR1 is KGHSH and CDR2 LQKENI. This CDR3 contains 15 residues. The chain's CDR3 is CASSPVNQPNYGYTF. The CDR3 nucleotides are TGTGCCAGCTCACCCGTCAACCAGCCGAACTATGGCTACACCTTC.

CDR3: CSARPLQGETEAFF. In nucleotides, the CDR3 is TGCAGTGCTAGACCATTACAGGGAGAAACGGAAGCTTTCTTT. V is TRBV20-1 and J is TRBJ1-1, with D possibly TRBD1 on 6 matching bases. The CDR3 runs 14 residues. CDR1 and CDR2 from the germline V gene are DFQATT and SNEGSKA (reference sequence). V lost 2 bases to trimming and J lost 8 bases, with 18 bases between them.